The T cell receptor beta chain under discussion was sequenced for a study of T cell responses to AZD1222 COVID-19 vaccine. Overall study context: Pooled in the analysis were second doses at about 4 or about 12 weeks. Overall study findings and caveats: A reported finding is that nearly half of spike-specific TCRs target unmutated variant regions. Just a handful of AZD1222 recipients were seropositive at baseline. Females made up more of the donors, who were largely white British, and clonal diversity may have come out too low.

The data were produced by immunoSEQ multiplex PCR, yet TCRdb's version contains in-frame clones alone and is incomplete. The sample lists tens of thousands of clones, 85% to 90% occurring once. The CDR3 runs to 14 residues. Germline V lookup: CDR1 MRHNA, CDR2 SNTAGT. The V gene lost 3 bases and the J gene lost 4 bases, with 10 bases spanning the gap. Only a few counts were recorded for this clone. Its antigen is undetermined. Sequenced material: peripheral blood, taken on day 0 of AZD1222 vaccination. This clonotype originated in an adult in good health. This rearrangement joins TRBV6-4 to TRBJ2-1; D uncertain. The CDR3 loop is CASSESPGYNEQFF. DNA of the CDR3: TGTGCCAGCAGTGAGTCCCCAGGATACAATGAGCAGTTCTTC.